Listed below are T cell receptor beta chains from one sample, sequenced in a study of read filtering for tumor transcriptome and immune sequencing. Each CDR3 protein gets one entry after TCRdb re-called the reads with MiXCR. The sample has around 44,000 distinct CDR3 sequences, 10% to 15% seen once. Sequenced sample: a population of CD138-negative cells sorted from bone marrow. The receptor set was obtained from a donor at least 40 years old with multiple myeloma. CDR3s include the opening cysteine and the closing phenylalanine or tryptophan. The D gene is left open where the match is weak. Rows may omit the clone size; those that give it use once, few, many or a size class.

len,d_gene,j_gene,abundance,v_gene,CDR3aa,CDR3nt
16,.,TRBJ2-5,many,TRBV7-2,CASSLARTTGKETQYF,TGTGCCAGCAGCTTAGCGCGAACTACAGGGAAAGAGACCCAGTACTTC
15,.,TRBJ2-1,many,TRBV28,CASSNNHPVYNEQFF,TGTGCCAGCAGCAATAACCACCCAGTTTACAATGAGCAGTTCTTC
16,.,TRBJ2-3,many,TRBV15,CATSRERPGAADTQYF,TGTGCCACCAGCAGAGAGAGACCGGGGGCCGCAGATACGCAGTATTTT
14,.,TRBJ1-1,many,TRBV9,CASNSASGDTEAFF,TGTGCCAGCAATTCGGCATCCGGGGACACTGAAGCTTTCTTT
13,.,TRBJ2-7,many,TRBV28,CASSSGQPFEQYF,TGTGCCAGCAGCTCAGGACAGCCCTTTGAGCAGTACTTC
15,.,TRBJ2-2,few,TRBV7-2,CASSLFKGPTGKLFF,TGTGCCAGCAGCTTGTTCAAAGGGCCAACCGGGAAGCTGTTTTTT
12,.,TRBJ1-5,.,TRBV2,CASSDSNQPQHF,TGTGCCAGCAGTGATAGTAATCAGCCCCAGCATTTT
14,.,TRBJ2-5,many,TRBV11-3,CASSLGGGQETQYF,TGTGCCAGCAGCTTAGGAGGAGGGCAGGAGACCCAGTACTTC
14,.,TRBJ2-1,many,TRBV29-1,CSVDESGATNEQFF,TGCAGCGTTGATGAGTCGGGAGCGACCAATGAGCAGTTCTTC
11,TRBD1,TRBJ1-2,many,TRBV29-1,CSVEDRGLYTF,TGCAGCGTTGAAGATAGGGGGCTCTACACCTTC
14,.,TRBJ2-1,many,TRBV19,CASNRAGNYNEQFF,TGTGCCAGTAACCGGGCAGGGAATTACAATGAGCAGTTCTTC